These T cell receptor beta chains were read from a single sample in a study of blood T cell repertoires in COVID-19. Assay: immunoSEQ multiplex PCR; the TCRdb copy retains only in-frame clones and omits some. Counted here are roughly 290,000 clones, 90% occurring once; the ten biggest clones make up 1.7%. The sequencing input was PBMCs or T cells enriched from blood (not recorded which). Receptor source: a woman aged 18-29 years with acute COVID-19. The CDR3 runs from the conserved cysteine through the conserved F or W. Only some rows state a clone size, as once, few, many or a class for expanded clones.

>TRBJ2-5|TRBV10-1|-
CASSEGVQETQYF
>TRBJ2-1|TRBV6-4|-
CASSASAGGPNEQFF
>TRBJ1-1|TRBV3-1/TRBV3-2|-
CASLGRENTEAFF
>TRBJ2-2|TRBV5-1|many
CASSGNAGVIGELFF
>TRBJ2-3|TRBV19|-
CASSMPGRVTDTQYF
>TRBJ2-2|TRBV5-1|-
CASSTGQGASHGELFF
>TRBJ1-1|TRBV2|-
CASSKTGTEAFF
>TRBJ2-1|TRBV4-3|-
CASSPGTSVYNEQFF
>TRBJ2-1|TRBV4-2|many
CASSQVGGLNHNEQFF
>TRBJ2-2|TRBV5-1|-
CASSLVRGRGAGELFF
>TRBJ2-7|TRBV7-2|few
CASSEVLAGVQYF
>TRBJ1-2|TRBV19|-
CASSMAGGLNYGYTF
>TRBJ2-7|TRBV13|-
CASSFWAGVWNEQYF
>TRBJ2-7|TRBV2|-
CASRPGQGAGEQYF
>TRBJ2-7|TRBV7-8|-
CASSIMGGVRIYEQYF
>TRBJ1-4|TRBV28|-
CASSFLGAGDEKLFF
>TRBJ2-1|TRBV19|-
CASSIWTGRLYNEQFF
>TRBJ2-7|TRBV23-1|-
CASSQSGGAAYEQYF
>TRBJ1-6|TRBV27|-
CASSPGTGGNNSPLHF
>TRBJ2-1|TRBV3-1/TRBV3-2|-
CASSPDKVRPSGDYNEQFF
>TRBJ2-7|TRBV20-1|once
CSASAGGTYEQYF
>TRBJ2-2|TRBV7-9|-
CASSFQREVPGELFF
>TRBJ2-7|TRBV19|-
CASRGRGYEQYF
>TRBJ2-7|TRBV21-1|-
CASSKLGTSTEQYF
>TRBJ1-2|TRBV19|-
CASSLLGYGYTF